This T cell receptor (beta chain) was recorded in a study of identical twins. Study-wide findings and caveats: The conclusions drew on cross-sectional statistical analysis instead of tracking the same donors. Where out-of-frame alpha sequences were twin-shared, they showed excess low generation probability.

MiXCR was run by TCRdb on the 5' RACE reads, yielding one entry per CDR3 protein. The sample comprises 310,000 or so distinct CDR3 sequences, 8% to 9% of which are singletons, and more than 2% rests with the top ten. This CDR3 has 17 residues. CDR1 is MNHEY and CDR2 is SMNVEV in the germline V gene (reference sequence). V shed 3 bases and J 3 bases; nucleotides not matched to a gene: 11. Healthy Caucasian individuals made up all the donors. Regarding this clonotype: The target antigen is unknown.

These data also featured in a second study, about yellow fever vaccine responses in identical twins. That report adds: After vaccination, twins' T cell response reportedly seemed partly convergent, partly personalized.

This clonotype originated in a young woman in good health. Material: memory (CD45RO+) T cells sorted from blood. This rearrangement joins TRBV27 to TRBJ2-3; 8 bases are shared with TRBD2. In DNA form, the CDR3 reads TGTGCCAGCAGTTTGACCCCGCCGGGACTAGAAACAGATACGCAGTATTTT. This sequence encodes CASSLTPPGLETDTQYF.